These 13 T cell receptor beta chains share one sample of origin, sequenced in a study of blood T cell repertoires in COVID-19. This table comes from immunoSEQ multiplex PCR, and its TCRdb copy is limited to in-frame clones, with some not included. The repertoire holds roughly 160,000 clones, with 65% to 85% as singletons. The sequencing sample was made of peripheral blood. The receptors come from an older woman with acute or convalescent COVID-19.

The chain is built from TRBV7-2 and TRBJ1-6; 7 positions agree with TRBD1. With 3 bases clipped from V and 7 bases from J, the junction kept 3 bases outside the gene matches. Germline V lookup: CDR1 SGHTA, CDR2 FQGNSA. CDR3 size: 14 residues. The CDR3 DNA follows: TGTGCCAGCAGCTTTACAGGGGCGAATTCACCCCTCCACTTT. It codes for CASSFTGANSPLHF.

This clone showed up just once. Other DNA sequences in the sample encode the same CDR3. The gene calls are TRBV7-2 and TRBJ2-1; 10 bases fit TRBD2. The V gene's germline CDR1 is SGHTA and CDR2 FQGNSA. The junction had 4 bases not matched to a gene; V was cut back by 4 bases and J by 4 bases. This CDR3 region has 15 residues. The CDR3 here is CASSSTSGLYNEQFF. In DNA form, the CDR3 reads TGTGCCAGCAGCTCGACTAGCGGGCTGTACAATGAGCAGTTCTTC.

The V call is TRBV12-3 or TRBV12-4, the J call TRBJ2-7; 7 nucleotides line up with TRBD2. The CDR3 has 13 residues. With 6 bases clipped from V and 3 bases from J, the junction kept 5 bases outside the gene matches. The CDR3 spells CASREGGDYEQYF. The CDR3 bases are TGTGCCAGCAGAGAGGGAGGGGACTACGAGCAGTACTTC.

The gene calls are TRBV4-1 and TRBJ2-1; 7 bases fit TRBD1. V lost 5 bases to trimming and J lost 7 bases; unmatched junction nucleotides: 14. This CDR3 is 16 amino acids long. Germline values: CDR1 MGHRA, CDR2 YSYEKL. The CDR3 reads CASSAKGDSPRNEQFF. DNA for the CDR3: TGCGCCAGCAGCGCCAAGGGGGACAGCCCAAGGAATGAGCAGTTCTTC.

The chain couples TRBV2 to TRBJ2-7; 7 bases are a match to TRBD1. The J segment lost 6 bases and the V segment lost 5 bases, leaving 4 bases of the junction unmatched. The CDR3 runs to 12 residues. CDR1 is SNHLY, CDR2 FYNNEI, per germline. For the CDR3, the DNA is TGTGCCAGCAGTTCCAGGGGGATCGAGCAGTACTTC. This translates into CASSSRGIEQYF.

The chain links TRBV5-1 to TRBJ1-4; 9 nucleotides line up with TRBD1. V lost 4 bases, J lost 4 bases, and 2 bases stayed unmatched. CDR1 is SGHRS, CDR2 YFSETQ, per germline. This CDR3 has 14 residues. The DNA of the CDR3 is TGCGCCAGCAGCCGACAGGGGGATAATGAAAAACTGTTTTTT. Protein sequence: CASSRQGDNEKLFF. The whole variable domain, filled in from reference TRBV5-1 and TRBJ1-4, reads KAGVTQTPRYLIKTRGQQVTLSCSPISGHRSVSWYQQTPGQGLQFLFEYFSETQRNKGNFPGRFSGRQFSNSRSEMNVSTLELGDSALYLCASSRQGDNEKLFFGSGTQLSVL.

V and J are TRBV6-5 and TRBJ1-4, with a weak D call TRBD1 (6 bases). The CDR3 consists of 14 residues. Germline values: CDR1 MNHEY, CDR2 SVGAGI. Between the trimmed V and J ends, which lost 5 bases and 4 bases, there was a span of 11 bases. The CDR3 DNA sequence: TGTGCCAGCAGTATACAGGGTGTTAATGAAAAACTGTTTTTT. Translated: CASSIQGVNEKLFF.

The chain recombines TRBV18 with TRBJ2-7; D may be TRBD2 (6 bases). The length of the CDR3 is 16 residues. CDR1 is KGHSH, CDR2 LQKENI, per germline. Trimming removed 0 bases at V and 9 bases at J, with 21 bases between. DNA for the CDR3: TGTGCCAGCTCACCACCCGGAACGGGCGGGGCCTCAAGGCAGTACTTC. Amino acid sequence: CASSPPGTGGASRQYF.

CDR3 in amino acids: CASSLEGVSNQPQHF. CDR3 DNA sequence: TGTGCCAGCAGCTTAGAAGGGGTCAGCAATCAGCCCCAGCATTTT. This chain joins TRBV11-2 and TRBJ1-5, with D possibly TRBD1 on 5 matching bases. The CDR3 runs 15 residues. The ends were cut back, 0 bases at V and 1 base at J, with 7 bases in the middle. Germline lookup yields CDR1 SGHAT and CDR2 FQNNGV.

This chain joins TRBV7-2 and TRBJ2-1, with D possibly TRBD1 on 6 matching bases. Germline values: CDR1 SGHTA, CDR2 FQGNSA. The CDR3 has 14 amino acids. Trimming pared 4 bases from V and 5 bases from J, leaving 12 bases between. Here the CDR3 reads CASSYLGQNNEQFF. The CDR3 region has the DNA TGTGCCAGCAGCTATCTCGGACAGAACAATGAGCAGTTCTTC. Complete variable domain (other parts from reference TRBV7-2 and TRBJ2-1): GAGVSQSPSNKVTEKGKDVELRCDPISGHTALYWYRQSLGQGLEFLIYFQGNSAPDKSGLPSDRFSAERTGGSVSTLTIQRTQQEDSAVYLCASSYLGQNNEQFFGPGTRLTVL.

This clone was seen more than once but under ten times. The same CDR3 arises from other DNA sequences in this sample as well. The chain recombines TRBV5-1 with TRBJ1-1, with TRBD1 matching over 8 bases. With 2 bases clipped from V and 4 bases from J, the junction kept 4 bases outside the gene matches. The length of the CDR3 is 14 residues. Per germline, CDR1 SGHRS and CDR2 YFSETQ. CDR3 DNA sequence: TGCGCCAGCAGCTTACAGGGGGTAGGCACTGAAGCTTTCTTT. It specifies CASSLQGVGTEAFF.

The rearrangement links TRBV14 to TRBJ1-1, with no clear D. The germline CDR1 and CDR2 sequences are SGHDN and FVKESK. This CDR3 contains 14 residues. V was cut by 1 base and J by 4 bases, with 10 bases left in between. CDR3 amino acids: CASSQVVSSTEAFF. CDR3 coding DNA: TGTGCCAGCAGCCAAGTCGTCTCCAGCACTGAAGCTTTCTTT. The full variable domain, in which reference TRBV14 and TRBJ1-1 provide the parts outside the CDR3, is EAGVTQFPSHSVIEKGQTVTLRCDPISGHDNLYWYRRVMGKEIKFLLHFVKESKQDESGMPNNRFLAERTGGTYSTLKVQPAELEDSGVYFCASSQVVSSTEAFFGQGTRLTVV.

The V call is TRBV5-6, the J call TRBJ1-5, with D maybe TRBD1 (5 bases). Looked up from germline, CDR1 is SGHDT and CDR2 is YYEEEE. This CDR3 region has 16 residues. V lost 2 bases and J 1 base, leaving 13 bases between the germline ends. This CDR3 is CASSFLGGASNQPQHF. Written as DNA, the CDR3 is TGTGCCAGCAGCTTCTTGGGCGGGGCCAGCAATCAGCCCCAGCATTTT.